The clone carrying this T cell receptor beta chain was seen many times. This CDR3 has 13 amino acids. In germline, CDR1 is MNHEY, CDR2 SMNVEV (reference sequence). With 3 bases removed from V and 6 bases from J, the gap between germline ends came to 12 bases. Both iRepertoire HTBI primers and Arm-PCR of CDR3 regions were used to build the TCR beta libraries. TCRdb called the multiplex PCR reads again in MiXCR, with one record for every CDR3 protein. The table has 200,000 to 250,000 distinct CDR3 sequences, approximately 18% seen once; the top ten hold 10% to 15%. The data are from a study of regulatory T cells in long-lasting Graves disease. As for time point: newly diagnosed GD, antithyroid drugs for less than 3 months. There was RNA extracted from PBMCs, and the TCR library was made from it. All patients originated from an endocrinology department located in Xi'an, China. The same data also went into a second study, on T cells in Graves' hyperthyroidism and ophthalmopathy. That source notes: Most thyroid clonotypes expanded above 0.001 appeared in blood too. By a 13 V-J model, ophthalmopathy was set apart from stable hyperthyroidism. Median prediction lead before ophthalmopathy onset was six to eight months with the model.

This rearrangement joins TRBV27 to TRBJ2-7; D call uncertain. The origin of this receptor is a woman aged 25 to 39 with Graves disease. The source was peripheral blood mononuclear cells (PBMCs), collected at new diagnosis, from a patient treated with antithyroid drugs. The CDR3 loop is CASSFLRGSEQYF. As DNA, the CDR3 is TGTGCCAGCAGTTTCCTACGTGGGTCCGAGCAGTACTTC.